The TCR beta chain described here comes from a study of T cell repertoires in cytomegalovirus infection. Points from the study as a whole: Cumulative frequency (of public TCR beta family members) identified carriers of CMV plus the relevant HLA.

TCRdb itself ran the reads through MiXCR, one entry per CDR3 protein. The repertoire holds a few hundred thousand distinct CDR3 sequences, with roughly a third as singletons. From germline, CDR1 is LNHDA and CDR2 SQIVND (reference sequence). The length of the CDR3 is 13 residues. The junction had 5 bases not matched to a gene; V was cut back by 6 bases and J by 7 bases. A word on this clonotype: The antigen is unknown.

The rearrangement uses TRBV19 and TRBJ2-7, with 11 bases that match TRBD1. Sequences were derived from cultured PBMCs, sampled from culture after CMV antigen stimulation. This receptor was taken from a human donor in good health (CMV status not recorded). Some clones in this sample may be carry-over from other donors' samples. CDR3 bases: TGTGCCAGTAGAGGACAGGGGGCTCGAGAGCAGTACTTC. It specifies CASRGQGAREQYF.